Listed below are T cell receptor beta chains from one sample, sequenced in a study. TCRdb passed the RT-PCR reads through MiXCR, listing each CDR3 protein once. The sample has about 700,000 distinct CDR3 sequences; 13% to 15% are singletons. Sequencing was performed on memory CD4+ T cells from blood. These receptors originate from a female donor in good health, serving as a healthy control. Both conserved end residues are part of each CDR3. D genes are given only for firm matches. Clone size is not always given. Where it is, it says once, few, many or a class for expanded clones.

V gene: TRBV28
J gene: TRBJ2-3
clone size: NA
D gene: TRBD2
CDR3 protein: CASSSPSGGVDTQYF
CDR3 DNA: TGTGCCAGCAGTTCCCCCTCGGGGGGAGTGGATACGCAGTATTTT

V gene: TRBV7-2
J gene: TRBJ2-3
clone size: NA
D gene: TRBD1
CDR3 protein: CASSSDRVTDTQYF
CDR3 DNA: TGTGCCAGCAGCTCGGACAGGGTCACAGATACGCAGTATTTT

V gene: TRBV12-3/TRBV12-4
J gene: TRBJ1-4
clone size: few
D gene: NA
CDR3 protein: CASSPPGFDNEKLFF
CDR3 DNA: TGTGCCAGCAGTCCCCCAGGCTTTGATAATGAAAAACTGTTTTTT

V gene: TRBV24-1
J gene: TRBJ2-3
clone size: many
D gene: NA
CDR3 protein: CATSGQAYLTDTQYF
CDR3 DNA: TGTGCCACCAGTGGTCAGGCCTACCTCACAGATACGCAGTATTTT

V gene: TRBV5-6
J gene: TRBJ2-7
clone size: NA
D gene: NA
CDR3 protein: CASSRGDPGAEQYF
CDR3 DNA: TGTGCCAGCAGCCGAGGGGACCCAGGGGCCGAGCAGTACTTC

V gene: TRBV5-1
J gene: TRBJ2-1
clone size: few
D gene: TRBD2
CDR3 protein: CASSLEAGGYGEQFF
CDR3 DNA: TGCGCCAGCAGCTTGGAAGCGGGGGGCTATGGTGAGCAGTTCTTC

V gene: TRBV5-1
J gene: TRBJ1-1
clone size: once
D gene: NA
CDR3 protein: CASRYGRDTEAFF
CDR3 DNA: TGCGCCAGCAGGTACGGAAGAGACACTGAAGCTTTCTTT

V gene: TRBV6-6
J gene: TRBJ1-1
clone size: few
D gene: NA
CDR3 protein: CASRTRQIGTEAFF
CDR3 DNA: TGTGCCAGCAGGACCCGACAGATTGGCACTGAAGCTTTCTTT

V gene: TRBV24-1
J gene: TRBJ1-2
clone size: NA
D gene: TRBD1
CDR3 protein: CATSAGDRNYGYTF
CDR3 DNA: TGTGCCACCAGTGCTGGGGACAGAAACTATGGCTACACCTTC

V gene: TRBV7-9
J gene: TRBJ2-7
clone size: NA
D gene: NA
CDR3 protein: CASSPSETGQYF
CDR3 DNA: TGTGCCAGCAGCCCGTCGGAAACGGGGCAGTACTTC

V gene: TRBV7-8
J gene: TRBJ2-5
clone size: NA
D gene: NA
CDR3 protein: CASSRGRSTQETQYF
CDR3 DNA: TGTGCCAGCAGCCGAGGACGTTCCACGCAAGAGACCCAGTACTTC

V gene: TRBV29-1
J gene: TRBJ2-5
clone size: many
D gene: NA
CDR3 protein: CSVEGVGETQYF
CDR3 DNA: TGCAGCGTTGAAGGGGTTGGGGAGACCCAGTACTTC

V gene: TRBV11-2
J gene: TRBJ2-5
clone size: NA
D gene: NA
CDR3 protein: CASSWTREETQYF
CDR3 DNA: TGTGCCAGCAGCTGGACACGCGAAGAGACCCAGTACTTC

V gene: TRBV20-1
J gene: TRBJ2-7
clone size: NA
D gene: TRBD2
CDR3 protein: CSAGTSGRTYEQYF
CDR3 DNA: TGCAGTGCGGGGACTAGCGGGAGGACCTACGAGCAGTACTTC

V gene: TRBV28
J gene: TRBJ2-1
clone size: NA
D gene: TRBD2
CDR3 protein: CASSLWSSGTPYNEQFF
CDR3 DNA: TGTGCCAGCAGTTTATGGTCTAGCGGGACCCCTTACAATGAGCAGTTCTTC

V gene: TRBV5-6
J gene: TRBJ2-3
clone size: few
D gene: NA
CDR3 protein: CASSLGQRADTQYF
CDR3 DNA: TGTGCCAGCAGCTTGGGACAAAGGGCAGATACGCAGTATTTT